This T cell receptor beta chain came from a study of shared clonotypes between healthy human individuals. Within Nashville, Tennessee resided all donors, each a Caucasian adult. The CDR3 sequence is 12 residues long. Looked up from germline, CDR1 is SGHRS and CDR2 is YFSETQ. Trimming took off 6 bases at V and 1 base at J, with 7 bases between the two ends. Sequencing was performed with immunoSEQ multiplex PCR; in TCRdb, only in-frame clones are kept and a portion is missing. The profile covers roughly 640,000 clones, with under 80% appearing a single time and less than 2% taken by the ten largest. Remarks on this clone: Its antigen is not known.

Study-level findings and limits: Across several donors, naive CD4 shared 4.5% to 6%, naive CD8 over 3%, memory CD4 over 2%, memory CD8 about 0.4%. In having few donors, the study represented limited genetic and exposure-history diversity.

The V and J genes are TRBV5-1 and TRBJ1-1, with D unresolved. Sequenced material: memory CD4+ T cells sorted from blood. Subset of the sample: CD45RA-negative fraction. The sequence was collected from a woman in her thirties in good health. DNA for the CDR3: TGCGCCAGCACATCGCAGAACACTGAAGCTTTCTTT. It encodes CASTSQNTEAFF.